Shown below are 27 T cell receptor beta chains from a single sample sequenced in a study of blood T cell repertoires in COVID-19. Clones were sequenced by immunoSEQ multiplex PCR, and TCRdb holds only the in-frame ones, with some missing. The table has about 340,000 clones, 75% to 90% seen once. Sample: peripheral blood. Source of these receptors: a woman between 45 and 60 years old with COVID-19, enrolled during active disease.

The chain carries TRBV9 and TRBJ2-1, with a tentative D call TRBD2 (6 bases). V was pared by 3 bases and J by 0 bases, with 13 bases between. Germline assignment: CDR1 SGDLS and CDR2 YYNGEE. The CDR3 runs 16 residues. DNA for the CDR3: TGTGCCAGCAGCGCCCACGGGGGTAGCTCCTACAATGAGCAGTTCTTC. It specifies CASSAHGGSSYNEQFF.

The rearrangement joins TRBV5-4 to TRBJ2-1; D gene uncertain. The V and J ends lost 7 bases and 4 bases respectively, with 18 bases between them. This CDR3 has 15 amino acids. CDR1 is SGHNT and CDR2 is YYREEE in the germline V gene (reference sequence). The CDR3 sequence is CASARTEAGYNEQFF. The CDR3, as DNA: TGTGCCAGCGCCAGAACTGAGGCCGGGTACAATGAGCAGTTCTTC.

CDR3 sequence: CASSPTDTSYEQYF. The CDR3 region has the DNA TGTGCCAGCAGCCCAACGGACACCTCCTACGAGCAGTACTTC. The chain has TRBV13 and TRBJ2-7; tentative D call: TRBD1 (5 bases). Trimming pared 5 bases from V and 0 bases from J, leaving 11 bases between. This CDR3 spans 14 amino acids. CDR1 and CDR2 from the germline V gene are PRHDT and FYEKMQ (reference sequence).

This clone was seen just once. The chain has TRBV6-5 and TRBJ1-2, with 8 positions matching TRBD1. This CDR3 contains 13 residues. Germline CDR1 and CDR2: MNHEY and SVGAGI. After removal of 6 bases from V and 6 bases from J, the junction contained 6 bases not matched to a gene. The CDR3 spells CASRRTGIDGYTF. The CDR3 DNA reads TGTGCCAGCAGACGGACAGGGATAGATGGCTACACCTTC.

The chain joins TRBV4-3 to TRBJ2-3; D is possibly TRBD1 (6 bases). Germline V CDR1 and CDR2: LGHNA, YSLEER. This CDR3 has 15 amino acids. V was cut by 0 bases and J by 14 bases, with 21 bases left in between. The CDR3 protein is CASSQEDSGTPYVYF. CDR3 sequence (DNA): TGCGCCAGCAGCCAAGAAGATAGTGGGACACCCTATGTGTATTTT.

The chain recombines TRBV24-1 with TRBJ1-2, with 10 nucleotides matching TRBD1. This CDR3 is 14 amino acids long. Per germline, CDR1 KGHDR and CDR2 SFDVKD. The trim removed 5 bases at V and 4 bases at J, leaving 3 bases unmatched. Written as DNA, the CDR3 is TGTGCCACCAGTGGGGGGACAGGGGCCTATGGCTACACCTTC. Residues: CATSGGTGAYGYTF.

V and J are TRBV5-4 and TRBJ1-1; TRBD1 is a possible D gene (5 bases). V was pared by 0 bases and J by 1 base, with 10 bases between. Germline values: CDR1 SGHNT, CDR2 YYREEE (reference sequence). This CDR3 is built from 15 residues. The CDR3 region is CASSLARQGNTEAFF. The CDR3 nucleotides are TGTGCCAGCAGCTTGGCCCGGCAGGGGAACACTGAAGCTTTCTTT.

The CDR3 DNA reads TGCAGCGTTGAAGGGTTTGGGCGGCAGTACTTC. Translating gives CSVEGFGRQYF. This chain joins TRBV29-1 and TRBJ2-7; D is uncertain. The germline CDR1 and CDR2 sequences are SQVTM and ANQGSEA. Trimming pared 1 base from V and 9 bases from J, leaving 10 bases between. The CDR3 length is 11 residues.

V gene TRBV25-1 combines with J gene TRBJ2-2; possibly TRBD2 for D (6 bases). V shed 11 bases and J shed 1 base, with 11 bases lying between them. Per the germline V gene, CDR1 is MGHDK and CDR2 is SYGVNS. The CDR3 runs 13 residues. The CDR3 DNA is TGTGCCGGGCAGGAGGGGAACACCGGGGAGCTGTTTTTT. It yields the protein CAGQEGNTGELFF.

The chain employs TRBV6-6 and TRBJ2-7; 11 nucleotides align to TRBD2. This CDR3 is 17 amino acids long. The germline gives CDR1 MNHNY, CDR2 SVGAGI (reference sequence). The V segment lost 5 bases and the J segment 1 base; nucleotides outside the gene matches: 10. In DNA form, the CDR3 reads TGTGCCAGCAGTCGCGGCGGGTCTAGCGGGAGGTCCTACGAGCAGTACTTC. It yields the protein CASSRGGSSGRSYEQYF.

The gene calls are TRBV27 and TRBJ2-7; D gene unclear. The CDR3 loop spans 14 amino acids. Trimming cost V 6 bases and J 2 bases, with 14 bases left between them. The germline V gene has CDR1 MNHEY and CDR2 SMNVEV (reference sequence). The CDR3 sequence is CASSELHNTYEQYF. Here the CDR3 DNA reads TGTGCCAGCAGCGAACTACATAATACCTACGAGCAGTACTTC.

This chain links TRBV3-1 (or the pseudogene TRBV3-2) with TRBJ1-6; D not certain. Looked up from germline, CDR1 is LGHDT and CDR2 is YNNKEL (reference sequence). The CDR3 loop spans 13 amino acids. Trimming removed 3 bases from V and 5 bases from J, with 5 bases in between. In nucleotides, the CDR3 is TGTGCCAGCAGCCATCGGGATAATTCACCCCTCCACTTT. Translating it yields CASSHRDNSPLHF.

The rearrangement links TRBV18 to TRBJ1-4; possible D gene TRBD1, 5 bases. The CDR3 totals 14 residues. Germline CDR1 KGHSH, CDR2 LQKENI. V lost 3 bases to trimming and J lost 8 bases, with 13 bases between them. The CDR3 bases are TGTGCCAGCTCACCTCAGGGACTCGGGGAAAAACTGTTTTTT. This encodes CASSPQGLGEKLFF.

The chain carries TRBV4-2 and TRBJ2-2; D is possibly TRBD2 (6 bases). Trimming pared 2 bases from V and 6 bases from J, leaving 25 bases between. CDR3 length equals 19 residues. Germline values: CDR1 LGHNA, CDR2 YNFKEQ. As DNA, the CDR3 is TGTGCCAGCAGCCAATCGACTAGGGACCTGTTTTTTTGGGCCGGGGAGCTGTTTTTT. Translated, it gives CASSQSTRDLFFWAGELFF.

J is TRBJ1-3 and V is TRBV7-9, with a weak D call TRBD1 (6 bases). Between the trimmed V and J ends, which lost 5 bases and 5 bases, there was a span of 13 bases. This CDR3 spans 14 amino acids. The germline V gene has CDR1 SEHNR and CDR2 FQNEAQ (reference sequence). The CDR3 protein is CASSEGGARNTIYF. CDR3 bases: TGTGCCAGCAGCGAAGGGGGGGCGAGAAACACCATATATTTT.

The J gene is TRBJ1-3, the V gene TRBV5-8; D is possibly TRBD1 (5 bases). The CDR3 contains 18 residues. Germline V gene data show CDR1 as SGHTS and CDR2 as YDEGEE. The V and J ends lost 4 bases and 0 bases respectively, with 20 bases between them. In nucleotides, the CDR3 is TGTGCCAGCAGCCCCATGGGGTGGGGCCCTACCTCTGGAAACACCATATATTTT. Translation: CASSPMGWGPTSGNTIYF.

The V call is TRBV9, the J call TRBJ2-7; 7 positions match TRBD1. The CDR3 contains 15 residues. The germline V gene encodes CDR1 SGDLS and CDR2 YYNGEE. Trimming took 3 bases from V and 3 from J; bases not matched to a gene: 9. The CDR3 bases are TGTGCCAGCAGCGGCGCCGGGACAGCCCGCTACGAGCAGTACTTC. It yields the protein CASSGAGTARYEQYF. Filled out from reference TRBV9 and TRBJ2-7, the complete variable domain reads DSGVTQTPKHLITATGQRVTLRCSPRSGDLSVYWYQQSLDQGLQFLIQYYNGEERAKGNILERFSAQQFPDLHSELNLSSLELGDSALYFCASSGAGTARYEQYFGPGTRLTVT.

The chain uses TRBV24-1 and TRBJ1-5, with 10 bases that match TRBD1. Germline-derived CDR1 and CDR2 are KGHDR and SFDVKD. After removal of 5 bases from V and 1 base from J, the junction contained 4 bases not matched to a gene. The CDR3 has 16 residues. CDR3 DNA sequence: TGTGCCACCAGTGGGGACAGGGGAAAGAGCAATCAGCCCCAGCATTTT. Its translation is CATSGDRGKSNQPQHF.

CDR3 in amino acids: CAWTSKREAGELFF. As DNA, the CDR3 is TGTGCCTGGACCTCCAAGCGGGAGGCCGGGGAGCTGTTTTTT. The V and J genes are TRBV30 and TRBJ2-2; TRBD2 agrees at 9 bases. Germline assignment: CDR1 GTSNPN and CDR2 SVGIG (reference sequence). CDR3 length: 14 residues. With 4 bases clipped from V and 6 bases from J, the junction kept 6 bases outside the gene matches.

In this sample, this clone turned up a few times. This sequence joins TRBV6-2 or TRBV6-3 and TRBJ2-2, with D maybe TRBD2 (5 bases). V dropped 6 bases and J dropped 5 bases, with 16 bases sitting between them. Germline CDR1 reads MNHEY; CDR2 reads SVGEGT. The CDR3 is made up of 15 amino acids. This CDR3 reads CASSPRLRDTGELFF. CDR3 coding DNA: TGTGCCAGCAGCCCCAGACTCCGGGATACCGGGGAGCTGTTTTTT.

V is TRBV19 and J is TRBJ2-2; 7 bases fit TRBD1. CDR1 and CDR2 from the germline V gene are LNHDA and SQIVND (reference sequence). Losses at the gene ends were 6 bases for V and 4 bases for J; bases not matched to a gene: 8. CDR3 length: 15 amino acids. This chain's CDR3 is CASRPTGYSTGELFF. CDR3 coding DNA: TGTGCCAGTAGGCCGACAGGGTATTCCACCGGGGAGCTGTTTTTT.

The chain recombines TRBV5-1 with TRBJ1-1; TRBD1 matches 7 bases. After removal of 4 bases from V and 0 bases from J, the junction contained 6 bases not matched to a gene. The CDR3 has 15 residues. Germline V gives CDR1 SGHRS, CDR2 YFSETQ. CDR3: CASSGGQSMNTEAFF. The CDR3 nucleotides are TGCGCCAGCAGCGGGGGACAGAGCATGAACACTGAAGCTTTCTTT.

The rearrangement uses TRBV7-2 and TRBJ2-7; D possibly corresponds to TRBD2 (5 bases). Germline V CDR1 and CDR2: SGHTA, FQGNSA. This CDR3 region has 16 residues. V lost 0 bases to trimming and J lost 3 bases, with 15 bases between them. The CDR3 region is CASSLAPSGAVYEQYF. CDR3 bases: TGTGCCAGCAGCTTAGCCCCCTCCGGAGCGGTCTACGAGCAGTACTTC. The full variable domain, completed using reference TRBV7-2 and TRBJ2-7, is GAGVSQSPSNKVTEKGKDVELRCDPISGHTALYWYRQSLGQGLEFLIYFQGNSAPDKSGLPSDRFSAERTGGSVSTLTIQRTQQEDSAVYLCASSLAPSGAVYEQYFGPGTRLTVT.

The rearrangement links TRBV29-1 to TRBJ2-7; 8 positions agree with TRBD2. V lost 3 bases, J lost 3 bases, and 1 base stayed unmatched. Germline V lookup: CDR1 SQVTM, CDR2 ANQGSEA. This CDR3 comprises 12 residues. The CDR3 DNA sequence: TGCAGCGTTGAGAGCGGGGGCTACGAGCAGTACTTC. Translation: CSVESGGYEQYF.

The rearrangement joins TRBV5-8 to TRBJ1-5; no reliable D call. The CDR3 consists of 15 residues. CDR1 and CDR2 (germline): SGHTS, YDEGEE. V lost 2 bases to trimming and J lost 7 bases, with 16 bases between them. In nucleotides, the CDR3 is TGTGCCAGCAGCTTTGGGAGGAGTTCCTGGCAGCCCCAGCATTTT. This sequence encodes CASSFGRSSWQPQHF.

This clone appeared once. The chain couples TRBV19 to TRBJ2-4; D is unclear. CDR3 size: 14 residues. V lost 4 bases and J 9 bases, leaving 16 bases between the germline ends. The germline V gene has CDR1 LNHDA and CDR2 SQIVND (reference sequence). The DNA for the CDR3 is TGTGCCAGTAGTACAGACGGTGCTGCGGCCATTCAGTACTTC. Amino acids: CASSTDGAAAIQYF.

This clone was found a few times. The chain couples TRBV19 to TRBJ1-5; 10 bases are a match to TRBD1. This CDR3 contains 14 residues. The V gene's germline CDR1 is LNHDA and CDR2 SQIVND (reference sequence). V lost 11 bases to trimming and J lost 6 bases; unmatched junction nucleotides: 10. The CDR3 nucleotides read TGTGCCGGATCGACAGGGGGCGTCGGTCAGCCCCAGCATTTT. It is translated as CAGSTGGVGQPQHF.